These 8 T cell receptor beta chains originate from one sample sequenced in a study of T cells after yellow fever vaccination. TCRdb fed the 5' RACE reads into MiXCR, producing one record per CDR3 protein. The repertoire includes 300,000 to 400,000 distinct CDR3 sequences, 8.7% of them detected once, and 18% sits in the top ten. Specimen: PBMCs, collected on the day of the first yellow fever vaccination. The receptors originated from a young man who received the YFV17D yellow fever vaccine.

This clonotype was picked up many times. The J gene is TRBJ1-2, the V gene TRBV6-2 or TRBV6-3; no firm D call. Germline V gene sequence: CDR1 MNHEY, CDR2 SVGEGT. V gave up 6 bases and J gave up 2 bases, with 7 bases separating them. The CDR3 covers 12 residues. CDR3 bases: TGTGCCAGCAGCGACATGAACTATGGCTACACCTTC. Translation: CASSDMNYGYTF.

V is TRBV18 and J is TRBJ2-7; the D call may be TRBD1 or TRBD2 (5 bases each). Trimming took off 6 bases at V and 5 bases at J, with 11 bases between the two ends. The CDR3 is 12 amino acids. Germline CDR1 is KGHSH and CDR2 is LQKENI. CDR3 region: CASSSRGDEQYV. The DNA for the CDR3 is TGTGCCAGCTCCTCCCGAGGGGACGAGCAGTACGTC.

This clonotype was found many times. The chain combines TRBV6-1 with TRBJ2-1; 8 positions match TRBD2. Unmatched junction bases numbered 4, after V lost 6 bases and J lost 0 bases. This CDR3 has 15 amino acids. The germline V gene has CDR1 MNHNS and CDR2 SASEGT. This chain's CDR3 is CASSAGGASYNEQFF. Here the CDR3 DNA reads TGTGCCAGCAGCGCCGGGGGGGCCTCCTACAATGAGCAGTTCTTC.

V and J are TRBV4-2 and TRBJ2-5; 9 bases are a match to TRBD2. V trimming: 0 bases; J trimming: 5 bases; junction bases outside the gene matches: 4. Germline lookup yields CDR1 LGHNA and CDR2 YNFKEQ. This CDR3 has 15 residues. The CDR3 loop reads CASSQDWRGGETQYF. As DNA, the CDR3 is TGTGCCAGCAGCCAAGATTGGCGGGGGGGTGAGACCCAGTACTTC.

V is TRBV3-1 and J is TRBJ2-1, with 8 bases aligning to TRBD2. V shed 6 bases and J 2 bases; nucleotides not matched to a gene: 6. The CDR3 totals 15 residues. Germline CDR1 LGHDT, CDR2 YNNKEL (reference sequence). This CDR3 reads CASSISGAAYNEQFF. DNA of the CDR3: TGTGCCAGCAGTATTAGCGGGGCCGCCTACAATGAGCAGTTCTTC.

The rearrangement links TRBV14 to TRBJ2-7; D call uncertain. The germline gives CDR1 SGHDN, CDR2 FVKESK. This CDR3 is 13 amino acids long. The V end lost 2 bases, the J end lost 7 bases, and 12 bases lay between the germline ends. CDR3 sequence: CASSQKGLGEQYF. CDR3 DNA: TGTGCCAGCAGCCAAAAAGGTCTGGGGGAGCAGTACTTC.

This clonotype has just a few counts. The chain couples TRBV24-1 to TRBJ2-1; 8 nucleotides align to TRBD2. This CDR3 region has 13 residues. Trimming cost V 6 bases and J 9 bases; bases outside gene matches: 6. The germline V gene has CDR1 KGHDR and CDR2 SFDVKD. For the CDR3, the DNA is TGTGCCACCAGTAAGCGGGGGACTATTGAGCAGTTCTTC. Encoded protein: CATSKRGTIEQFF.

The V call is TRBV12-3 or TRBV12-4, the J call TRBJ1-2; D gene unclear. The germline V and J ends were trimmed by 8 bases and 4 bases, with 14 bases remaining between them. CDR3 length equals 13 residues. The CDR3 spells CASARGRGYGYTF. Here the CDR3 DNA reads TGTGCCAGCGCCCGGGGTCGTGGCTATGGCTACACCTTC.